These 20 T cell receptor beta chains came from one sample sequenced in a study of blood T cell repertoires in COVID-19. Assay used: immunoSEQ multiplex PCR; TCRdb lists only in-frame clones, some missing. This table has around 30,000 clones, around 90% appearing once. Sequences were obtained from peripheral blood. These receptors all come from a human donor in a cohort sampled during active COVID-19. The donor label of this sample is uncertain.

This clone was observed a few times. The chain uses TRBV19 and TRBJ2-7, with 7 nucleotides matching TRBD1. Trimming removed 5 bases from V and 3 bases from J; junction bases left unmatched: 10. The CDR3 totals 15 residues. Germline CDR1 is LNHDA and CDR2 is SQIVND (reference sequence). The DNA for the CDR3 is TGTGCCAGTAGTCCAGGACAGGCGCTAGGCTACGAGCAGTACTTC. Protein product: CASSPGQALGYEQYF.

This clone was detected once. This chain links TRBV30 with TRBJ1-1; possible D gene TRBD1, 5 bases. The CDR3 covers 14 residues. V dropped 0 bases and J dropped 1 base, with 9 bases sitting between them. Germline V gene lookup returns CDR1 GTSNPN and CDR2 SVGIG (reference sequence). CDR3 amino acids: CAWSVSRGNTEAFF. The CDR3 region has the DNA TGTGCCTGGAGTGTGAGTAGGGGGAACACTGAAGCTTTCTTT.

The chain recombines TRBV19 with TRBJ2-5, with a possible D match to TRBD1 (6 bases). The CDR3 sequence is 15 residues long. Germline assignment: CDR1 LNHDA and CDR2 SQIVND (reference sequence). The V end was cut by 5 bases, the J end by 5 bases, with 18 bases between. CDR3 loop: CASSLRQAPRETQYF. In DNA form, the CDR3 reads TGTGCCAGTAGTCTCCGACAGGCGCCCCGTGAGACCCAGTACTTC.

The J gene is TRBJ1-3, the V gene TRBV4-2; the D is unclear. The germline V gene encodes CDR1 LGHNA and CDR2 YNFKEQ. V shed 0 bases and J shed 1 base, with 7 bases lying between them. The CDR3 extends over 15 amino acids. This chain's CDR3 is CASSQDPGSGNTIYF. The CDR3, as DNA: TGTGCCAGCAGCCAAGATCCCGGTTCTGGAAACACCATATATTTT.

J is TRBJ1-5 and V is TRBV4-2, with TRBD1 as a possible D gene (6 bases). V gave up 6 bases and J gave up 3 bases, with 18 bases separating them. The CDR3 has 16 residues. The germline V gene encodes CDR1 LGHNA and CDR2 YNFKEQ. CDR3: CASSIDDRMLNQPQHF. The CDR3 region has the DNA TGTGCCAGCAGTATTGATGACAGGATGCTCAATCAGCCCCAGCATTTT.

This chain uses TRBV4-1 with TRBJ2-1; no definite D call. V lost 4 bases and J lost 4, with 11 bases in between. This CDR3 spans 14 amino acids. The germline CDR1 and CDR2 sequences are MGHRA and YSYEKL. The CDR3 sequence: CASSPVGGYNEQFF. The CDR3 coding sequence is TGCGCCAGCAGCCCAGTCGGCGGATACAATGAGCAGTTCTTC.

The V and J genes are TRBV7-2 and TRBJ2-2; no clear D. There are 13 residues in the CDR3. CDR1 and CDR2 from the germline V gene are SGHTA and FQGNSA. V gave up 5 bases and J gave up 3 bases, with 7 bases separating them. The CDR3 loop is CASSTSHTGELFF. The CDR3 region has the DNA TGTGCCAGCAGCACTTCACACACCGGGGAGCTGTTTTTT.

V is TRBV6-5 and J is TRBJ1-2; 9 bases match TRBD1. Germline V CDR1 and CDR2: MNHEY, SVGAGI. With 7 bases clipped from V and 5 bases from J, the junction kept 5 bases outside the gene matches. The CDR3 has 13 residues. CDR3 DNA sequence: TGTGCCAGCACTGGACAGGGGACGTATGGCTACACCTTC. Amino acids: CASTGQGTYGYTF.

The DNA for the CDR3 is TGTGCCAGCAGCCCCCTCCTCGGGGGGGTAGGCAATCAGCCCCAGCATTTT. Its protein product is CASSPLLGGVGNQPQHF. The rearrangement joins TRBV7-9 to TRBJ1-5, with TRBD1 as a possible D gene (5 bases). The CDR3 is made up of 17 amino acids. Trimming took off 5 bases at V and 2 bases at J, with 19 bases between the two ends. Germline V lookup: CDR1 SEHNR, CDR2 FQNEAQ (reference sequence).

The rearrangement links TRBV5-4 to TRBJ2-3; 7 bases align to TRBD2. This CDR3 has 13 residues. V gave up 4 bases and J gave up 6 bases; unmatched junction bases: 5. Germline CDR1 and CDR2: SGHNT and YYREEE (reference sequence). CDR3 nucleotides: TGTGCCAGCAGCCCGGCGGGGGAGGATACGCAGTATTTT. Amino acids: CASSPAGEDTQYF.

The V and J genes are TRBV28 and TRBJ1-2; D gene ambiguous. Trimming removed 6 bases at V and 6 bases at J, with 14 bases between. The germline CDR1 and CDR2 sequences are MDHEN and SYDVKM. The CDR3 is 13 amino acids. CDR3 nucleotide sequence: TGTGCCAGCAGGCCCGGGAGGGCAGATGGCTACACCTTC. Translation gives CASRPGRADGYTF.

The chain links TRBV5-8 to TRBJ2-1; TRBD1 aligns across 8 bases. CDR3 length equals 15 residues. Germline lookup yields CDR1 SGHTS and CDR2 YDEGEE. Trimming took 2 bases from V and 7 from J; bases not matched to a gene: 8. The CDR3 nucleotides read TGTGCCAGCAGCTTTGATTGGACAGGGAATAATGAGCAGTTCTTC. Amino acid sequence: CASSFDWTGNNEQFF.

CDR3 loop: CASSRDRGEKLFF. The CDR3 DNA reads TGTGCCAGCAGCAGAGACAGGGGTGAAAAACTGTTTTTT. J is TRBJ1-4 and V is TRBV7-9; 8 bases line up with TRBD1. Germline-derived CDR1 and CDR2 are SEHNR and FQNEAQ (reference sequence). The CDR3 spans 13 residues. J gave up 7 bases and V 5 bases, and 3 bases lay outside the gene matches. The full variable domain, in which reference TRBV7-9 and TRBJ1-4 provide the parts outside the CDR3, is DTGVSQNPRHKITKRGQNVTFRCDPISEHNRLYWYRQTLGQGPEFLTYFQNEAQLEKSRLLSDRFSAERPKGSFSTLEIQRTEQGDSAMYLCASSRDRGEKLFFGSGTQLSVL.

The CDR3 nucleotides read TGTGCCAGCTCACCCCCCGGCCGGACAGGGAATAACTATGGCTACACCTTC. Encoded protein: CASSPPGRTGNNYGYTF. The chain has TRBV18 and TRBJ1-2, with TRBD1 matching over 8 bases. Germline V gene lookup returns CDR1 KGHSH and CDR2 LQKENI. The CDR3 runs 17 residues. J lost 1 base, V lost 3 bases, and 10 bases had no gene match.

The genes are TRBV5-4 and TRBJ2-1; 9 nucleotides match TRBD1. The junction had 8 bases not matched to a gene; V was cut back by 4 bases and J by 6 bases. This CDR3 has 15 residues. Germline V lookup: CDR1 SGHNT, CDR2 YYREEE (reference sequence). CDR3 in DNA: TGTGCCAGCAGCGACCAAGGGACAGGGATCAATGAGCAGTTCTTC. This translates into CASSDQGTGINEQFF.

This clone is categorized as medium-sized. This chain links TRBV3-1 (or the pseudogene TRBV3-2) with TRBJ1-4; TRBD1 is a possible D gene (5 bases). CDR3 length: 16 residues. Germline V gives CDR1 LGHDT, CDR2 YNNKEL (reference sequence). Trimming removed 0 bases from V and 4 bases from J, with 12 bases in between. This chain's CDR3 is CASSQDLTDDNEKLFF. The CDR3 DNA follows: TGTGCCAGCAGCCAAGATTTGACAGACGATAATGAAAAACTGTTTTTT.

J is TRBJ1-4 and V is TRBV4-3; D is perhaps TRBD1 (5 bases). Per the germline V gene, CDR1 is LGHNA and CDR2 is YSLEER. Between the trimmed V and J ends, which lost 1 base and 2 bases, there was a span of 8 bases. The CDR3 length is 15 residues. The CDR3 protein is CASSQVGGTNEKLFF. The DNA for the CDR3 is TGCGCCAGCAGCCAAGTTGGGGGGACTAATGAAAAACTGTTTTTT.

The V and J genes are TRBV11-2 and TRBJ2-2; 11 bases agree with TRBD2. V lost 3 bases and J lost 3; bases outside the gene matches: 0. The CDR3 runs to 15 residues. CDR1 is SGHAT and CDR2 is FQNNGV in the germline V gene. As DNA, the CDR3 is TGTGCCAGCAGCTTTAGCGGGGGGGACACCGGGGAGCTGTTTTTT. As protein: CASSFSGGDTGELFF.

This rearrangement joins TRBV9 to TRBJ1-1; D gene ambiguous. Between the trimmed V and J ends, which lost 0 bases and 2 bases, there was a span of 8 bases. Germline values: CDR1 SGDLS, CDR2 YYNGEE. The CDR3 spans 14 residues. The CDR3 protein is CASSVGWANTEAFF. For the CDR3, the DNA is TGTGCCAGCAGCGTAGGATGGGCTAACACTGAAGCTTTCTTT.

The chain recombines TRBV5-1 with TRBJ2-1; possibly TRBD2 for D (8 bases). V was cut by 2 bases and J by 10 bases, with 28 bases left in between. This CDR3 contains 18 residues. Germline V gene sequence: CDR1 SGHRS, CDR2 YFSETQ. The CDR3 protein is CASSLPAGAPPYRGEQFF. CDR3 nucleotides: TGCGCCAGCAGCTTACCAGCGGGGGCCCCGCCATACAGGGGCGAGCAGTTCTTC.